Listed below are T cell receptor beta chains from one sample, sequenced in a study of T cells in localized non-small cell lung cancer. Libraries were prepared by immunoSEQ multiplex PCR; TCRdb keeps only in-frame clonotypes and omits some of them. The sample has 130,000 or so clones, about 90% seen once. The sequenced sample was peripheral blood, obtained before any cancer treatment. Source of these receptors: a female donor aged 60 or older with stage I lung adenocarcinoma. CDR3s include the opening cysteine and the closing phenylalanine or tryptophan. D genes are given only for firm matches. Part of the rows lack a size; the others show once, few, many or a class for expanded clones.

J	size	D	V	DNA	CDR3
TRBJ1-4	-	TRBD1	TRBV2	TGTGCCAGCAGACAGGGGTCTGCAACTAATGAAAAACTGTTTTTT	CASRQGSATNEKLFF
TRBJ2-7	-	-	TRBV28	TGTGCCAGCAGTACCAGACAGGAGCGCTACGAGCAGTACTTC	CASSTRQERYEQYF
TRBJ1-2	-	TRBD1	TRBV7-9	TGTGCCAGCAGCTTAGCGCATCGGGGGACAGGGGCTGGCTACACCTTC	CASSLAHRGTGAGYTF
TRBJ1-2	-	-	TRBV28	TGTGCCAGCACGTTTGCGGGGTTAGAATTAGCCTTC	CASTFAGLELAF
TRBJ2-1	few	TRBD2	TRBV10-3	TGTGCCATCAGTGAATCGGGAGGGAGCAATGAGCAGTTCTTC	CAISESGGSNEQFF
TRBJ1-1	few	-	TRBV7-9	TGTGCCAGCAGCTTATTGGCTGGATTTGAAGCTTTCTTT	CASSLLAGFEAFF
TRBJ2-5	-	-	TRBV18	TGTGCCAGCTCCCCGATTGCCCAAGAGACCCAGTACTTC	CASSPIAQETQYF
TRBJ1-1	-	-	TRBV5-6	TGTGCCAGCAGCTTGGCCCAGGGGTCTGAAGCTTTCTTT	CASSLAQGSEAFF
TRBJ2-1	-	-	TRBV6-4	TGTGCCAGACAGGTAATAGAGCAGTTCTTC	CARQVIEQFF
TRBJ2-3	-	TRBD2	TRBV7-9	TGTGCCAGCATCCCCCGGCCTAGCGGGGCCCATCGCACAGATACGCAGTATTTT	CASIPRPSGAHRTDTQYF
TRBJ2-4	-	TRBD2	TRBV30	TGTGCCTGGACAGCGGGAGGAAACATTCAGTACTTC	CAWTAGGNIQYF
TRBJ2-7	-	TRBD1	TRBV5-1	TGCGCCAGCAGCTACCTCGGGACAGGAGCCTACGAGCAGTACTTC	CASSYLGTGAYEQYF
TRBJ2-7	once	-	TRBV28	TGTGCCAGCAGGGAGCCGCAGGGTGGCGAGCAGTACTTC	CASREPQGGEQYF
TRBJ1-2	-	TRBD1	TRBV6-5	TGTGCCAGCAGGGGCGGGGGACAGGGGTGGAATGGCTACACCTTC	CASRGGGQGWNGYTF
TRBJ2-7	-	TRBD1	TRBV29-1	TGCAGCGTCGGACAGGCCTACGAGCAGTACTTC	CSVGQAYEQYF
TRBJ2-5	-	-	TRBV28	TGTGCCAGCAGTTTCCCCCTCCAGGGGACCCAGTACTTC	CASSFPLQGTQYF
TRBJ1-5	-	-	TRBV28	TGTGCCAGCAGTTTGGTAGGGGATAGCAATCAGCCCCAGCATTTT	CASSLVGDSNQPQHF
TRBJ2-3	-	-	TRBV9	TGTGCCAGCAGCGTAAGCCCTCTAGGACAGATCCTGGATACGCAGTATTTT	CASSVSPLGQILDTQYF
TRBJ2-7	-	TRBD2	TRBV30	TGTGCCTGGAGTGTAATTGGCGGGAGTCTCTACGAGCAGTACTTC	CAWSVIGGSLYEQYF
TRBJ2-1	-	-	TRBV30	TGTGCCTGGAGTGTTCTGAATGAGCAGTTCTTC	CAWSVLNEQFF
TRBJ1-5	-	TRBD1	TRBV28	TGTGCCAGCAGTACCGGGACAGGAAAGAATCAGCCCCAGCATTTT	CASSTGTGKNQPQHF
TRBJ2-3	-	-	TRBV2	TGTGCCAGCAGGTCGATAGATACGCAGTATTTT	CASRSIDTQYF
TRBJ2-7	once	TRBD2	TRBV7-6	TGTGCCAGCAGCTTAGGAGAGGCGGCGGGAGCAATGGGGGGGCAGTACTTC	CASSLGEAAGAMGGQYF
TRBJ1-5	-	-	TRBV5-5	TGTGCCAGCAGCTTGGTGTCCTTAGGCAGCCATCAGCCCCAGCATTTT	CASSLVSLGSHQPQHF
TRBJ2-1	-	-	TRBV5-5	TGTGCCAGCAGCTTGGGGGGCGAGGATGAGCAGTTCTTC	CASSLGGEDEQFF
TRBJ2-2	-	-	TRBV7-2	TGTGCCAGCAGCTCGAGGGGGTTCGGGGAGCTGTTTTTT	CASSSRGFGELFF
TRBJ2-1	-	-	TRBV7-8	TGTGCCAGCAGCTCCTCTAGCGCGCGGGTAGGTAGGAATGAGCAGTTCTTC	CASSSSSARVGRNEQFF
TRBJ1-5	-	TRBD1	TRBV19	TGTGCCAGTAGTATTATACAGGGGGATCAGCCCCAGCATTTT	CASSIIQGDQPQHF
TRBJ1-1	-	-	TRBV19	TGTGCCAGTAGTTTTTTGGGGGCAATCAATGAAGCTTTCTTT	CASSFLGAINEAFF
TRBJ1-3	-	-	TRBV15	TGTGCCACCAGCAGAGGACAGTTGAGGTCTGGAAACACCATATATTTT	CATSRGQLRSGNTIYF
TRBJ2-2	-	-	TRBV2	TGTGCCAGCAGTTACAGTGACACCGGGGAGCTGTTTTTT	CASSYSDTGELFF
TRBJ2-4	-	-	TRBV29-1	TGCAGCGTTGATCTACTAGCCAAAAACATTCAGTACTTC	CSVDLLAKNIQYF
TRBJ2-7	-	TRBD2	TRBV29-1	TGCAGCGTTGTGGGAGGGGACGAGCAGTACTTC	CSVVGGDEQYF
TRBJ2-3	-	TRBD1	TRBV7-3	TGTGCCAGCAGTCGCCGGGACAGTAATACGCAGTATTTT	CASSRRDSNTQYF
TRBJ1-4	-	-	TRBV11-2	TGTGCCAGCAGTCCGGGGACCTCCAGGGAAAAACTGTTTTTT	CASSPGTSREKLFF
TRBJ2-3	-	-	TRBV7-9	TGTGCCAGCAGCGTCGGGGACCCCCTTATCCCAGATACGCAGTATTTT	CASSVGDPLIPDTQYF
TRBJ2-1	-	TRBD2	TRBV10-3	TGTGCCTCACAGCGGGAGCGTAGCTCCTACAATGAGCAGTTCTTC	CASQRERSSYNEQFF
TRBJ2-7	-	-	TRBV6-1	TGTGCCAGCAGTGGGAGGGGGGGACTGGAGCAGTACTTC	CASSGRGGLEQYF
TRBJ2-3	-	-	TRBV10-3	TGTGCCATCAGTGTTTTCAGCACAGATACGCAGTATTTT	CAISVFSTDTQYF
TRBJ2-3	-	-	TRBV2	TGTGCCAGCAGCCGCCCATGGACAGATACGCAGTATTTT	CASSRPWTDTQYF
TRBJ1-2	-	TRBD1	TRBV5-1	TGCGCCAGCAGCTTGGCCGGGACAGGCTATGGCTACACCTTC	CASSLAGTGYGYTF
TRBJ1-1	-	-	TRBV30	TGTGCCTGGAGTGCGCAGATGAACACTGAAGCTTTCTTT	CAWSAQMNTEAFF
TRBJ2-7	-	-	TRBV28	TGTGCCAGCAGTTTGACGGCGGGACGGAACGAGCAGTACTTC	CASSLTAGRNEQYF
TRBJ2-7	-	-	TRBV6-4	TGTGCCAGCAGTCCCCATAAGGGGCCAGGGGAGCAGTACTTC	CASSPHKGPGEQYF
TRBJ1-4	few	-	TRBV5-1	TGCGCCAGCAGCTTTTCTCTGGGAACGGGTGAAAAACTGTTTTTT	CASSFSLGTGEKLFF